A single sample is the source of the 27 T cell receptor beta chains below, sequenced in a study of identifying expanded T cells in peripheral blood. Generated by immunoSEQ multiplex PCR, the TCRdb table keeps only in-frame clones and is missing some. This sample has more than 85,000 clones, with approximately 88% found just once. Sequencing was done on a sample of blood. These receptors all come from a person between 18 and 75 years old in good health.

On this clone: The same CDR3 can be traced to other DNA sequences in this sample. This rearrangement joins TRBV29-1 to TRBJ2-7; D possibly corresponds to TRBD1 (5 bases). The CDR3 has 11 residues. Germline V gives CDR1 SQVTM, CDR2 ANQGSEA. The V end was cut by 7 bases, the J end by 3 bases, with 10 bases between. CDR3 DNA sequence: TGCAGCGGGGGCGACAGCTACGAGCAGTACTTC. Encoded protein: CSGGDSYEQYF.

The chain joins TRBV5-5 to TRBJ1-1, with D unclear. The V end was cut by 4 bases, the J end by 1 base, with 20 bases between. The germline gives CDR1 SGHKS, CDR2 YYEKEE (reference sequence). There are 17 residues in the CDR3. The CDR3 bases are TGTGCCAGCAGCCACCTCTATCGGACTGCCCAGAACACTGAAGCTTTCTTT. Amino acid sequence: CASSHLYRTAQNTEAFF.

The chain recombines TRBV11-2 with TRBJ2-3, with 7 nucleotides matching TRBD2. CDR1 is SGHAT, CDR2 FQNNGV, per germline. J gave up 0 bases and V 1 base, and 13 bases lay outside the gene matches. This CDR3 is built from 19 residues. The CDR3 DNA follows: TGTGCCAGCAGCTTAGCCCTCCTAGGTGGGGGGGAAAGCACAGATACGCAGTATTTT. This gives the protein CASSLALLGGGESTDTQYF. Drawing the rest from reference TRBV11-2 and TRBJ2-3, the complete variable domain is EAGVAQSPRYKIIEKRQSVAFWCNPISGHATLYWYQQILGQGPKLLIQFQNNGVVDDSQLPKDRFSAERLKGVDSTLKIQPAKLEDSAVYLCASSLALLGGGESTDTQYFGPGTRLTVL.

This chain joins TRBV11-2 and TRBJ1-2; D is unclear. V lost 2 bases and J 4 bases, leaving 8 bases between the germline ends. There are 13 residues in the CDR3. Per the germline V gene, CDR1 is SGHAT and CDR2 is FQNNGV. The CDR3 bases are TGTGCCAGCAGCTTATCAGTACCCTATGGCTACACCTTC. Translating it yields CASSLSVPYGYTF.

The chain carries TRBV5-1 and TRBJ2-3, with 8 bases fitting TRBD2. J was trimmed by 6 bases and V by 2 bases; bases with no gene match: 2. In germline, CDR1 is SGHRS, CDR2 YFSETQ. This CDR3 contains 13 residues. The CDR3 region is CASSFQRGDTQYF. In nucleotides, the CDR3 is TGCGCCAGCAGCTTTCAGCGGGGGGATACGCAGTATTTT.

The chain employs TRBV9 and TRBJ2-5; a weak D match, TRBD1 (5 bases). V lost 0 bases and J 5 bases, leaving 5 bases between the germline ends. The length of the CDR3 is 12 residues. Germline CDR1 and CDR2: SGDLS and YYNGEE. The CDR3 protein is CASSVEGETQYF. For the CDR3, the DNA is TGTGCCAGCAGCGTAGAGGGGGAGACCCAGTACTTC.

V is TRBV5-1 and J is TRBJ2-7; TRBD1 matches at 9 bases. The CDR3 is 15 amino acids. From germline, CDR1 is SGHRS and CDR2 YFSETQ. Germline trimming cut 0 bases from V and 3 bases from J; bases unmatched to any gene: 4. In DNA form, the CDR3 reads TGCGCCAGCAGCTTGGACGGGACAGGGAACTACGAGCAGTACTTC. The encoded protein is CASSLDGTGNYEQYF.

In this sample, this clone turned up once. The chain joins TRBV2 to TRBJ1-1; D gene uncertain. The V end was cut by 5 bases, the J end by 5 bases, with 12 bases between. This CDR3 spans 13 amino acids. From germline, CDR1 is SNHLY and CDR2 FYNNEI. The CDR3 nucleotides are TGTGCCAGCAGTCTTGCGGAGGGTACTGAAGCTTTCTTT. Translated: CASSLAEGTEAFF.

The chain combines TRBV7-9 with TRBJ2-3; D is perhaps TRBD1 (6 bases). Germline CDR1 reads SEHNR; CDR2 reads FQNEAQ (reference sequence). V gave up 3 bases and J gave up 0 bases, with 13 bases separating them. CDR3 size: 16 residues. The CDR3 region is CASSFWGGGSTDTQYF. In DNA form, the CDR3 reads TGTGCCAGCAGCTTCTGGGGTGGGGGCAGCACAGATACGCAGTATTTT.

The chain joins TRBV6-6 to TRBJ2-7; 8 nucleotides line up with TRBD1. The trim removed 2 bases at V and 4 bases at J, leaving 7 bases unmatched. The CDR3 has 15 residues. Germline V gene lookup returns CDR1 MNHNY and CDR2 SVGAGI (reference sequence). The CDR3 DNA sequence: TGTGCCAGCAGTTACGTGGGGACAGGAGGTTACGAGCAGTACTTC. Its translation: CASSYVGTGGYEQYF.

This chain uses TRBV6-5 with TRBJ2-5; D gene uncertain. V was cut by 5 bases and J by 2 bases, with 3 bases left in between. The CDR3 covers 11 residues. CDR1 is MNHEY, CDR2 SVGAGI, per germline. The CDR3 DNA is TGTGCCAGCAGTCAGCAAGAGACCCAGTACTTC. Protein product: CASSQQETQYF.

The chain carries TRBV7-2 and TRBJ2-3, with 8 bases aligning to TRBD2. The CDR3 runs 16 residues. CDR1 and CDR2 from the germline V gene are SGHTA and FQGNSA. J was trimmed by 5 bases and V by 2 bases; bases with no gene match: 9. This chain's CDR3 is CASSLTSGGKGDTQYF. The CDR3 bases are TGTGCCAGCAGCTTAACAAGCGGGGGAAAAGGAGATACGCAGTATTTT.

The chain is built from TRBV18 and TRBJ2-3; 14 bases are shared with TRBD2. The CDR3 consists of 17 residues. The V gene end was trimmed by 3 bases and the J gene end by 1 base; junction bases not matched to a gene: 3. Germline CDR1 is KGHSH and CDR2 is LQKENI. CDR3: CASSPLTSGGGTDTQYF. The CDR3 bases are TGTGCCAGCTCACCCCTGACTAGCGGGGGGGGCACAGATACGCAGTATTTT.

The chain uses TRBV19 and TRBJ1-4; no firm D call. Germline V gene sequence: CDR1 LNHDA, CDR2 SQIVND (reference sequence). The CDR3 spans 15 residues. Between the trimmed V and J ends, which lost 3 bases and 0 bases, there was a span of 8 bases. CDR3 DNA: TGTGCCAGTAGTATGCAGATCGCAACTAATGAAAAACTGTTTTTT. Protein: CASSMQIATNEKLFF.

Only one count was recorded for this clone. The J gene is TRBJ2-7, the V gene TRBV4-1; 9 bases match TRBD1. This CDR3 region has 15 residues. The J segment lost 0 bases and the V segment lost 4 bases, leaving 4 bases of the junction unmatched. Germline CDR1 and CDR2: MGHRA and YSYEKL. CDR3 nucleotide sequence: TGCGCCAGCAGCCGCGAGACAGGGGGCTCCTACGAGCAGTACTTC. Protein sequence: CASSRETGGSYEQYF.

J is TRBJ1-1 and V is TRBV28; D is uncertain. The CDR3 is 12 residues long. With 6 bases removed from V and 7 bases from J, the gap between germline ends came to 12 bases. The germline V gene encodes CDR1 MDHEN and CDR2 SYDVKM. The CDR3 spells CASSYGRFEAFF. The DNA for the CDR3 is TGTGCCAGCAGCTACGGACGGTTTGAAGCTTTCTTT.

This rearrangement joins TRBV6-5 to TRBJ1-3; 11 bases fit TRBD1. This CDR3 has 15 amino acids. From germline, CDR1 is MNHEY and CDR2 SVGAGI. V gave up 6 bases and J gave up 4 bases; unmatched junction bases: 5. CDR3 sequence (DNA): TGTGCCAGCAGGGGACAGGGGGTCGGGGGAAACACCATATATTTT. Translating gives CASRGQGVGGNTIYF.

This clone has a single count. The CDR3 sequence is CASSWGFSGYTF. CDR3 sequence (DNA): TGTGCCAGCAGCTGGGGCTTCAGTGGCTACACCTTC. The V and J genes are TRBV5-6 and TRBJ1-2; a possible D gene is TRBD1 (5 bases). With 3 bases removed from V and 7 bases from J, the gap between germline ends came to 10 bases. The germline V gene encodes CDR1 SGHDT and CDR2 YYEEEE. This CDR3 comprises 12 residues.

V is TRBV5-4 and J is TRBJ1-2; D remains unclear. There are 14 residues in the CDR3. Germline V gives CDR1 SGHNT, CDR2 YYREEE (reference sequence). V lost 4 bases and J 6 bases, leaving 16 bases between the germline ends. The DNA of the CDR3 is TGTGCCAGCAGCATAGATCCGGGGAAGGATGGCTACACCTTC. It specifies CASSIDPGKDGYTF.

The chain couples TRBV18 to TRBJ2-3; unclear D gene. The V gene lost 7 bases and the J gene lost 2 bases, with 10 bases spanning the gap. The CDR3 is made up of 13 amino acids. Germline V gene sequence: CDR1 KGHSH, CDR2 LQKENI. The CDR3 here is CASLSGITDTQYF. The CDR3 region has the DNA TGTGCCAGCTTGTCTGGAATCACAGATACGCAGTATTTT.

The rearrangement joins TRBV6-1 to TRBJ1-1; D uncertain. Trimming removed 4 bases from V and 0 bases from J, with 9 bases in between. The CDR3 consists of 14 residues. The germline V gene has CDR1 MNHNS and CDR2 SASEGT. The CDR3 bases are TGTGCCAGCAGTGTATCCCAGGTGAACACTGAAGCTTTCTTT. It codes for CASSVSQVNTEAFF.

The chain couples TRBV30 to TRBJ2-2; 7 bases agree with TRBD2. The CDR3 totals 14 residues. With 3 bases clipped from V and 9 bases from J, the junction kept 10 bases outside the gene matches. Germline assignment: CDR1 GTSNPN and CDR2 SVGIG (reference sequence). CDR3 loop: CAWRGLAEHRELFF. CDR3 coding DNA: TGTGCCTGGAGGGGTCTAGCGGAACACCGGGAGCTGTTTTTT.

This chain links TRBV7-3 with TRBJ2-7; D may match TRBD1 or TRBD2 (7 bases each). The CDR3 runs to 12 residues. Trimming pared 4 bases from V and 7 bases from J, leaving 11 bases between. The germline gives CDR1 SGHTA, CDR2 FQGTGA. The CDR3 DNA is TGTGCCAGCAGCTCAGGGGGAGGGGAGCAGTACTTC. Translation gives CASSSGGGEQYF.

DNA of the CDR3: TGTGCCAGCACCGAATTGGGGGCATCCGAGCAGTACTTC. Protein product: CASTELGASEQYF. This chain joins TRBV7-2 and TRBJ2-7; possible D gene TRBD1, 6 bases. Germline lookup yields CDR1 SGHTA and CDR2 FQGNSA. The germline V and J ends were trimmed by 7 bases and 6 bases, with 16 bases remaining between them. The CDR3 has 13 amino acids.

The CDR3 loop is CASLGGGEETQYF. The CDR3 coding sequence is TGTGCCAGCCTTGGAGGTGGAGAAGAGACCCAGTACTTC. The chain is built from TRBV18 and TRBJ2-5, with TRBD2 as a possible D gene (5 bases). The CDR3 loop spans 13 amino acids. The V gene's germline CDR1 is KGHSH and CDR2 LQKENI. V was trimmed by 8 bases and J by 3 bases, leaving 13 bases between them.

The CDR3 DNA is TGTGCCAGCAGCTTAGGGAACACCGGGGAGCTGTTTTTT. It codes for CASSLGNTGELFF. The chain employs TRBV5-5 and TRBJ2-2, with D unresolved. Trimming took 2 bases from V and 1 from J, leaving 3 bases between them. Germline assignment: CDR1 SGHKS and CDR2 YYEKEE (reference sequence). There are 13 residues in the CDR3.

This chain connects TRBV5-8 to TRBJ2-1, with 9 bases aligning to TRBD2. Looked up from germline, CDR1 is SGHTS and CDR2 is YDEGEE. Trimming at V came to 4 bases and at J to 4 bases, leaving 9 bases not matched to a gene. CDR3 length equals 16 residues. The CDR3 DNA reads as TGTGCCAGCAGCGAGAGAAGCGGGAGGAGTTACAATGAGCAGTTCTTC. It yields the protein CASSERSGRSYNEQFF.